These T cell receptor beta chains were read from a single sample in a study of shared clonotypes between healthy human individuals. Clones were read by immunoSEQ multiplex PCR, and TCRdb kept only the in-frame ones, dropping some. Of over a million clones listed, about 70% are singletons. Sequencing was carried out using memory CD4+ T cells sorted from blood. The receptor source for this set is a man aged 18-30 years in good health. The CDR3 runs from the conserved cysteine through the conserved F or W. Each record gives: CDR3 protein, CDR3 DNA, V gene, D gene, J gene, clone size. The D gene is left open where the match is weak. The listing skips clone size in some rows; elsewhere it reads once, few, many or a size class.

cdr3_aa: CSVVDFVASDTQYF
cdr3_nt: TGCAGCGTTGTGGATTTCGTCGCTTCGGATACGCAGTATTTT
v_call: TRBV29-1
d_call: .
j_call: TRBJ2-3
clone_size: .

cdr3_aa: CASSVAAGGVLEQYF
cdr3_nt: TGTGCCAGCAGCGTAGCGGCCGGGGGGGTCCTCGAGCAGTACTTC
v_call: TRBV9
d_call: TRBD2
j_call: TRBJ2-7
clone_size: .

cdr3_aa: CASSFGDIKPEAFF
cdr3_nt: TGTGCCAGCAGTTTCGGGGACATTAAGCCTGAAGCTTTCTTT
v_call: TRBV28
d_call: .
j_call: TRBJ1-1
clone_size: .

cdr3_aa: CATSRDNGNEKLFF
cdr3_nt: TGTGCCACCAGCAGAGATAACGGGAATGAAAAACTGTTTTTT
v_call: TRBV15
d_call: .
j_call: TRBJ1-4
clone_size: .

cdr3_aa: CASSRSGTGSYEQYF
cdr3_nt: TGTGCCAGCAGTCGTTCCGGGACAGGTTCCTACGAGCAGTACTTC
v_call: TRBV6-5
d_call: TRBD1
j_call: TRBJ2-7
clone_size: .

cdr3_aa: CASSEARLAGQETQYF
cdr3_nt: TGTGCCAGCAGTGAAGCGCGACTAGCGGGGCAAGAGACCCAGTACTTC
v_call: TRBV2
d_call: TRBD2
j_call: TRBJ2-5
clone_size: many

cdr3_aa: CASSRGSWPNTGELFF
cdr3_nt: TGTGCCAGCAGTAGGGGGTCCTGGCCGAACACCGGGGAGCTGTTTTTT
v_call: TRBV28
d_call: .
j_call: TRBJ2-2
clone_size: few

cdr3_aa: CASSESRMISGNTIYF
cdr3_nt: TGCGCCAGCAGTGAATCGCGAATGATATCTGGAAACACCATATATTTT
v_call: TRBV10-2
d_call: .
j_call: TRBJ1-3
clone_size: .

cdr3_aa: CAIKSGEGGNQPQHF
cdr3_nt: TGTGCCATCAAATCAGGGGAAGGAGGCAATCAGCCCCAGCATTTT
v_call: TRBV10-3
d_call: .
j_call: TRBJ1-5
clone_size: .

cdr3_aa: CASKGEGNQPQHF
cdr3_nt: TGTGCCAGCAAGGGGGAGGGCAATCAGCCCCAGCATTTT
v_call: TRBV6-6
d_call: .
j_call: TRBJ1-5
clone_size: .

cdr3_aa: CASSPQAGALNTEAFF
cdr3_nt: TGTGCCAGCAGCCCGCAAGCTGGGGCATTGAACACTGAAGCTTTCTTT
v_call: TRBV5-6
d_call: .
j_call: TRBJ1-1
clone_size: .

cdr3_aa: CASSYLAKQETQYF
cdr3_nt: TGTGCCAGCAGCTATCTAGCGAAACAAGAGACCCAGTACTTC
v_call: TRBV7-2
d_call: .
j_call: TRBJ2-5
clone_size: once

cdr3_aa: CASSRRLAGESETQYF
cdr3_nt: TGTGCCAGCAGCAGGCGACTAGCGGGAGAGAGTGAGACCCAGTACTTC
v_call: TRBV7-2
d_call: TRBD2
j_call: TRBJ2-5
clone_size: once

cdr3_aa: CATSRGPSSYNSPLHF
cdr3_nt: TGTGCCACCAGCAGAGGACCCAGCTCCTATAATTCACCCCTCCACTTT
v_call: TRBV15
d_call: .
j_call: TRBJ1-6
clone_size: .

cdr3_aa: CAWTGQGYTEAFF
cdr3_nt: TGTGCCTGGACCGGACAGGGGTACACTGAAGCTTTCTTT
v_call: TRBV30
d_call: TRBD1
j_call: TRBJ1-1
clone_size: many

cdr3_aa: CASSPSRAGSGELFF
cdr3_nt: TGTGCCAGCAGCCCGTCTCGGGCCGGTAGCGGGGAGCTGTTTTTT
v_call: TRBV7-2
d_call: .
j_call: TRBJ2-2
clone_size: .

cdr3_aa: CASTESSSYEQYF
cdr3_nt: TGTGCCAGCACCGAGTCTAGCTCCTACGAGCAGTACTTC
v_call: TRBV6-6
d_call: .
j_call: TRBJ2-7
clone_size: .

cdr3_aa: CASRGSGSPLHF
cdr3_nt: TGTGCCAGCAGAGGGTCTGGGTCACCCCTCCACTTT
v_call: TRBV7-9
d_call: .
j_call: TRBJ1-6
clone_size: .

cdr3_aa: CASRPGTGSYNEQFF
cdr3_nt: TGCGCCAGCAGGCCCGGGACAGGGTCTTACAATGAGCAGTTCTTC
v_call: TRBV5-1
d_call: TRBD1
j_call: TRBJ2-1
clone_size: .

cdr3_aa: CASSLVPNQPQHF
cdr3_nt: TGTGCCAGCAGCTTAGTCCCGAATCAGCCCCAGCATTTT
v_call: TRBV7-8
d_call: .
j_call: TRBJ1-5
clone_size: .

cdr3_aa: CASSLGQGDEKLFF
cdr3_nt: TGTGCCAGCAGCTTGGGACAGGGGGATGAAAAACTGTTTTTT
v_call: TRBV7-9
d_call: TRBD1
j_call: TRBJ1-4
clone_size: .

cdr3_aa: CASSIKAGWVEQFF
cdr3_nt: TGTGCCAGTAGTATTAAAGCGGGGTGGGTTGAGCAGTTCTTC
v_call: TRBV19
d_call: TRBD2
j_call: TRBJ2-1
clone_size: .

cdr3_aa: CASSIPSTDTQYF
cdr3_nt: TGTGCCAGTAGTATTCCCTCTACAGATACGCAGTATTTT
v_call: TRBV19
d_call: .
j_call: TRBJ2-3
clone_size: .

cdr3_aa: CASSFSWNSGNTIYF
cdr3_nt: TGTGCCAGCAGCTTCTCCTGGAATTCTGGAAACACCATATATTTT
v_call: TRBV5-8
d_call: .
j_call: TRBJ1-3
clone_size: .

cdr3_aa: CASTPHGGGGYTF
cdr3_nt: TGTGCCAGCACTCCCCACGGGGGGGGAGGCTACACCTTC
v_call: TRBV28
d_call: .
j_call: TRBJ1-2
clone_size: .

cdr3_aa: CASSLRQGGTDTQYF
cdr3_nt: TGTGCCAGCAGCTTAAGACAGGGGGGAACAGATACGCAGTATTTT
v_call: TRBV7-9
d_call: TRBD1
j_call: TRBJ2-3
clone_size: .

cdr3_aa: CASSPDRATGELFF
cdr3_nt: TGTGCCAGCTCTCCCGACAGGGCCACCGGGGAGCTGTTTTTT
v_call: TRBV19
d_call: TRBD1
j_call: TRBJ2-2
clone_size: .

cdr3_aa: CASSQVGGKGEKLFF
cdr3_nt: TGTGCCAGCAGCCAAGTGGGTGGCAAGGGTGAAAAACTGTTTTTT
v_call: TRBV14
d_call: .
j_call: TRBJ1-4
clone_size: .

cdr3_aa: CASSHFQDRGSDGYTF
cdr3_nt: TGTGCCAGCTCACACTTCCAGGACAGGGGAAGTGATGGCTACACCTTC
v_call: TRBV18
d_call: TRBD1
j_call: TRBJ1-2
clone_size: .

cdr3_aa: CASSLDSTEAFF
cdr3_nt: TGTGCCAGCAGCCTTGACAGCACTGAAGCTTTCTTT
v_call: TRBV11-2
d_call: .
j_call: TRBJ1-1
clone_size: few

cdr3_aa: CASSSNREKTQYF
cdr3_nt: TGTGCCAGCAGTAGTAACAGGGAAAAGACCCAGTACTTC
v_call: TRBV2
d_call: .
j_call: TRBJ2-5
clone_size: .

cdr3_aa: CASSQASGHEQYF
cdr3_nt: TGTGCCAGCAGTCAGGCTTCCGGCCACGAGCAGTACTTC
v_call: TRBV7-2
d_call: .
j_call: TRBJ2-7
clone_size: few

cdr3_aa: CASSSAGGDEQYF
cdr3_nt: TGTGCCAGCAGCTCCGCAGGGGGAGACGAGCAGTACTTC
v_call: TRBV7-9
d_call: TRBD1
j_call: TRBJ2-7
clone_size: .

cdr3_aa: CASSQEGLGRGYGYTF
cdr3_nt: TGCGCCAGCAGCCAAGAGGGCCTTGGCAGGGGTTATGGCTACACCTTC
v_call: TRBV4-1
d_call: .
j_call: TRBJ1-2
clone_size: once

cdr3_aa: CASSDPSRGLPFEQFF
cdr3_nt: TGCGCCAGCAGCGACCCCTCACGGGGCCTTCCGTTTGAGCAGTTCTTC
v_call: TRBV5-1
d_call: .
j_call: TRBJ2-1
clone_size: .

cdr3_aa: CASGLADSTDTQYF
cdr3_nt: TGTGCCAGCGGACTAGCGGACAGCACAGATACGCAGTATTTT
v_call: TRBV2
d_call: TRBD2
j_call: TRBJ2-3
clone_size: once

cdr3_aa: CASSLAIMRTGNTEAFF
cdr3_nt: TGCGCCAGCAGCTTGGCCATAATGAGGACTGGGAACACTGAAGCTTTCTTT
v_call: TRBV5-1
d_call: .
j_call: TRBJ1-1
clone_size: few

cdr3_aa: CASSYGVNNQPQHF
cdr3_nt: TGTGCCAGCAGTTACGGGGTTAACAATCAGCCCCAGCATTTT
v_call: TRBV5-6
d_call: .
j_call: TRBJ1-5
clone_size: .

cdr3_aa: CASSLSGGADTQYF
cdr3_nt: TGTGCCAGCAGCTTAAGCGGGGGGGCAGATACGCAGTATTTT
v_call: TRBV7-9
d_call: TRBD2
j_call: TRBJ2-3
clone_size: .

cdr3_aa: CASSLDPNYNEQFF
cdr3_nt: TGCGCCAGCAGCTTGGACCCAAACTACAATGAGCAGTTCTTC
v_call: TRBV5-1
d_call: .
j_call: TRBJ2-1
clone_size: .

cdr3_aa: CASSPSGGGASETQYF
cdr3_nt: TGTGCCAGCAGCCCCTCGGGCGGGGGGGCGTCAGAGACCCAGTACTTC
v_call: TRBV7-6
d_call: TRBD2
j_call: TRBJ2-5
clone_size: .

cdr3_aa: CASSLSRVRDTQYF
cdr3_nt: TGTGCCAGCAGCTTATCAAGGGTACGAGATACGCAGTATTTT
v_call: TRBV11-2
d_call: .
j_call: TRBJ2-3
clone_size: .